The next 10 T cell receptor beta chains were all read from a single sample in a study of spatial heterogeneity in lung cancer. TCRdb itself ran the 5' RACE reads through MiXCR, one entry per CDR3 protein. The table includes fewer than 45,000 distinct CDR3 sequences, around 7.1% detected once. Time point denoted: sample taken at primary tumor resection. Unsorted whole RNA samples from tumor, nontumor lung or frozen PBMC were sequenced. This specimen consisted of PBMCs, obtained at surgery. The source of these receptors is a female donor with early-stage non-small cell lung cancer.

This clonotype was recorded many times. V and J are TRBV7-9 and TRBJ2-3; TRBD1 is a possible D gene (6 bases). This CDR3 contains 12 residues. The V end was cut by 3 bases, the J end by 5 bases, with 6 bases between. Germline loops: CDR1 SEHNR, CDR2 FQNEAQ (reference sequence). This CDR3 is CASSLTGDTQYF. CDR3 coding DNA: TGTGCCAGCAGCTTGACAGGAGATACGCAGTATTTT.

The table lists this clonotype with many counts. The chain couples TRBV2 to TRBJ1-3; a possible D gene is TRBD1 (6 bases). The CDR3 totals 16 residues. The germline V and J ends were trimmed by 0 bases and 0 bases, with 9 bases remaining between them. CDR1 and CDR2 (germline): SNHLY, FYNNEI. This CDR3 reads CASSEAWDISGNTIYF. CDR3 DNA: TGTGCCAGCAGTGAAGCTTGGGACATCTCTGGAAACACCATATATTTT.

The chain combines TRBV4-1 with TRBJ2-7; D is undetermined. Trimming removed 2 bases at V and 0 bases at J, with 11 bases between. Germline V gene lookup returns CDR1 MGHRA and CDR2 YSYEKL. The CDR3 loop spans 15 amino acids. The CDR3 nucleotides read TGCGCCAGCAGCCAAAGCGCCCAGGACTCCTACGAGCAGTACTTC. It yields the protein CASSQSAQDSYEQYF.

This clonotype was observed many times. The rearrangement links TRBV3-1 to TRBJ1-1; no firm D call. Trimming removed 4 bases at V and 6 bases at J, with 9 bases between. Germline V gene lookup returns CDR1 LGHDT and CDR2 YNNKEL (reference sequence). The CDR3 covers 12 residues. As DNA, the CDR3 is TGTGCCAGCAGCCGGGGAGGACCTGAAGCTTTCTTT. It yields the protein CASSRGGPEAFF.

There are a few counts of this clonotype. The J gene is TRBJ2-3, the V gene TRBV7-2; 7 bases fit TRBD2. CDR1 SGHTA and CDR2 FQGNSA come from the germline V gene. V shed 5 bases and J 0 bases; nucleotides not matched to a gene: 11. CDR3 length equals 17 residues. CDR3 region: CASSPFTGTKSTDTQYF. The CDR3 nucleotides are TGTGCCAGCAGCCCCTTTACCGGGACTAAAAGCACAGATACGCAGTATTTT.

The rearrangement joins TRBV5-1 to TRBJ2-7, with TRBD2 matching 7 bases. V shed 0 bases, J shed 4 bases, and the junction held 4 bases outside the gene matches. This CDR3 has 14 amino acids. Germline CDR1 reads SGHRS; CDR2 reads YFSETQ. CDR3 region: CASSLGRGGYEQYF. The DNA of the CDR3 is TGCGCCAGCAGCTTGGGACGCGGGGGTTACGAGCAGTACTTC.

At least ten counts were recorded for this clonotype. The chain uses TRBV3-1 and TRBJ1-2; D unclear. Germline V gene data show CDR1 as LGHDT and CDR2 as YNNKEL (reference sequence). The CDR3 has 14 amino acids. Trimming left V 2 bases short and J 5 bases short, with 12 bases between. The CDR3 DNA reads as TGTGCCAGCAGCCAAAGGACGGCGGGGTATGGCTACACCTTC. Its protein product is CASSQRTAGYGYTF. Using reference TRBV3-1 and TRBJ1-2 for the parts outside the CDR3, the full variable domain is DTAVSQTPKYLVTQMGNDKSIKCEQNLGHDTMYWYKQDSKKFLKIMFSYNNKELIINETVPNRFSPKSPDKAHLNLHINSLELGDSAVYFCASSQRTAGYGYTFGSGTRLTVV.

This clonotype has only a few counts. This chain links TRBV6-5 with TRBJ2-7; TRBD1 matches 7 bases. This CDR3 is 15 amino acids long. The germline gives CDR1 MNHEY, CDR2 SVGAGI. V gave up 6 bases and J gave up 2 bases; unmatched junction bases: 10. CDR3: CASSNGQQGTYEQYF. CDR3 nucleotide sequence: TGTGCCAGCAGCAACGGGCAACAGGGGACCTACGAGCAGTACTTC.

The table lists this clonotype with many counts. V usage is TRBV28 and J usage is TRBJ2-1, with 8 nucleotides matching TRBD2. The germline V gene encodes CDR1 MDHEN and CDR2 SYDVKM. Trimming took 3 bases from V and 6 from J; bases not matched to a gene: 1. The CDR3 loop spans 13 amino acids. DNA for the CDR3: TGTGCCAGCAGTTTTAGCGGGGTCAATGAGCAGTTCTTC. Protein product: CASSFSGVNEQFF.

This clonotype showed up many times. CDR3 amino acids: CASTKGTGNSPLHF. In DNA form, the CDR3 reads TGTGCCAGCACCAAGGGGACAGGGAATTCACCCCTCCACTTT. The rearrangement links TRBV2 to TRBJ1-6; TRBD1 agrees at 9 bases. Germline lookup yields CDR1 SNHLY and CDR2 FYNNEI. This CDR3 has 14 amino acids. With V trimmed by 7 bases and J by 7 bases, 5 bases remained unmatched.